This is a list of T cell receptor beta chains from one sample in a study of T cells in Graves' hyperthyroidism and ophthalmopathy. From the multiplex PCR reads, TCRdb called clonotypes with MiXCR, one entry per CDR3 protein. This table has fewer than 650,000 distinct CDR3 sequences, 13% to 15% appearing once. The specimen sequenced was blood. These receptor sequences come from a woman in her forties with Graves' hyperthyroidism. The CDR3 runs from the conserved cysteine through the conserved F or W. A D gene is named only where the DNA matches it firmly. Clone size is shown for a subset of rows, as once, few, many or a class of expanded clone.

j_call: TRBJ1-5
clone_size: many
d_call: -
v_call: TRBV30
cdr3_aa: CAWSSGANNQPQHF
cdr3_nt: TGTGCCTGGAGTTCGGGGGCGAACAATCAGCCCCAGCATTTT

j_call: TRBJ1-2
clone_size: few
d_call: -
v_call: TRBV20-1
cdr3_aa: CSASSSRGFGYTF
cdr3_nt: TGCAGTGCTAGTTCATCGCGGGGATTTGGCTACACCTTC

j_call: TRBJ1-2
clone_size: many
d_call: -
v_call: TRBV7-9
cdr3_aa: CASSQGADYGYTF
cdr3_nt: TGTGCCAGCAGCCAAGGGGCGGACTATGGCTACACCTTC

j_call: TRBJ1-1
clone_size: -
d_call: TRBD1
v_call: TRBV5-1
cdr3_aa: CASSPGQARTEAFF
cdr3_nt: TGCGCCAGCAGCCCCGGACAGGCCCGGACTGAAGCTTTCTTT

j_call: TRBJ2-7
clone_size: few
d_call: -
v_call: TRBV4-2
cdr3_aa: CASSQVGLSGEQYF
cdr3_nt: TGTGCCAGCAGCCAAGTCGGACTAAGCGGCGAGCAGTACTTC

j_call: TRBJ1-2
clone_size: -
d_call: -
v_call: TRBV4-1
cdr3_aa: CASSLDDRTYGYTF
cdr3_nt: TGCGCCAGCAGCCTCGATGACAGGACATATGGCTACACCTTC

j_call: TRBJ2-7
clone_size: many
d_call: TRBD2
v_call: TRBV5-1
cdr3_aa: CASSLGTSGTYEQYF
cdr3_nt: TGCGCCAGCAGCTTAGGGACTAGCGGAACCTACGAGCAGTACTTC

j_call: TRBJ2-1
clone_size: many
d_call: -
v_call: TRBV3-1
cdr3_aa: CASSISGNEQFF
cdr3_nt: TGTGCCAGCAGTATTAGTGGTAATGAGCAGTTCTTC

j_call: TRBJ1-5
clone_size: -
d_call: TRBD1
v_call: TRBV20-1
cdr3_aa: CSASTPPGTAYSNQPQHF
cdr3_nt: TGCAGTGCTAGTACCCCTCCCGGGACAGCTTATAGCAATCAGCCCCAGCATTTT

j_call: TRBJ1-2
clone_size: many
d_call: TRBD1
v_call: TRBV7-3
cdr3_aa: CASSLTTTGGDYGYTF
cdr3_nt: TGTGCCAGCAGCTTAACAACGACAGGGGGGGACTATGGCTACACCTTC

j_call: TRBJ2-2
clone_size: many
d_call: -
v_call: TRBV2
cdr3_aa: CASSELRDTGELFF
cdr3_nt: TGTGCCAGCAGTGAACTTAGGGACACCGGGGAGCTGTTTTTT

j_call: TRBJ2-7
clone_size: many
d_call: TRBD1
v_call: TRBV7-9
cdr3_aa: CASSGELGQDPYEQYF
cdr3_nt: TGTGCCAGCAGCGGAGAGTTAGGACAGGACCCCTACGAGCAGTACTTC

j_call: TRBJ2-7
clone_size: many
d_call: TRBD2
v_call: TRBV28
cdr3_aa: CASRTSGKGYEQYF
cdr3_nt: TGTGCCAGCAGGACAAGCGGGAAGGGATACGAGCAGTACTTC

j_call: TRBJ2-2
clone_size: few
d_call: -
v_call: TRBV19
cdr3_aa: CASSMWRAPDTGELFF
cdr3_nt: TGTGCCAGTAGTATGTGGCGGGCACCGGACACCGGGGAGCTGTTTTTT

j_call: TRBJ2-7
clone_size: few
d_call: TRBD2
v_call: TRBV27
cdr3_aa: CASSSLAGPYEQYF
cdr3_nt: TGTGCCAGCAGTTCACTAGCGGGACCCTACGAGCAGTACTTC

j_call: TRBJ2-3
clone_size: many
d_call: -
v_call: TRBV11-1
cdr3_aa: CASSLVEVTDTQYF
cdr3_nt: TGTGCCAGCAGCTTGGTGGAGGTGACAGATACGCAGTATTTT

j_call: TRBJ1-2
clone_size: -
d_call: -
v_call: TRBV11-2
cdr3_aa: CASELDLTRIGYTF
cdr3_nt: TGTGCCAGCGAACTAGATCTGACCCGAATTGGCTACACCTTC

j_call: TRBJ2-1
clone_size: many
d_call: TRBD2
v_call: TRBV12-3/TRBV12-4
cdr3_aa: CASSGPGTSGGEQFF
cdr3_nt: TGTGCCAGCAGTGGCCCCGGGACTAGCGGCGGAGAGCAGTTCTTC

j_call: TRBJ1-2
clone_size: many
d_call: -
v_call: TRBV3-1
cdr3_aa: CASSQEGRSYGYTF
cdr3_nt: TGTGCCAGCAGCCAGGAAGGACGGTCCTATGGCTACACCTTC

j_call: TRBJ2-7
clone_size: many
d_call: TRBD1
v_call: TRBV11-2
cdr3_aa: CASSLDWDRGYEQYF
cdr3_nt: TGTGCCAGCAGCTTAGATTGGGACAGGGGCTACGAGCAGTACTTC

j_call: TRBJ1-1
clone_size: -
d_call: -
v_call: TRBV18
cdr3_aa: CASSPKEGSTEAFF
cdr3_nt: TGTGCCAGCTCACCAAAGGAGGGAAGCACTGAAGCTTTCTTT

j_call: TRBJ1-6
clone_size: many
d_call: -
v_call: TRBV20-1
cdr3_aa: CSAFVGGLSPLHF
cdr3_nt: TGCAGTGCCTTCGTGGGGGGGCTTTCACCCCTCCACTTT

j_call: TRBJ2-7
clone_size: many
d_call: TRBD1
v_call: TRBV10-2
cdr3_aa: CASSDPGGRQYF
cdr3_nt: TGCGCCAGCAGTGACCCAGGGGGAAGGCAGTACTTC

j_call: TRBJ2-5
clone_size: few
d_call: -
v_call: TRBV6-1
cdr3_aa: CASRGSGQETQYF
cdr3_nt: TGTGCCAGCCGCGGGTCAGGCCAAGAGACCCAGTACTTC

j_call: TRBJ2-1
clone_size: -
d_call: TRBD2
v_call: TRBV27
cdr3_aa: CASSYQREFYNEQFF
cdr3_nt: TGTGCCAGCAGTTACCAGCGGGAGTTCTACAATGAGCAGTTCTTC

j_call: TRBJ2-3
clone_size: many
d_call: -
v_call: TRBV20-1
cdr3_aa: CSARDGLHTDTQYF
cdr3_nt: TGCAGTGCTAGAGATGGCCTTCACACAGATACGCAGTATTTT

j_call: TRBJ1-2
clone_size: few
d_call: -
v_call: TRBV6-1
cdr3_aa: CASSRAAGGYTF
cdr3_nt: TGTGCCAGCAGTCGGGCAGCGGGGGGCTACACCTTC

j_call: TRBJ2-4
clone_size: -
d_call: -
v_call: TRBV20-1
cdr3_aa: CSAILAKNIQHF
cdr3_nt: TGCAGTGCTATCCTAGCCAAAAACATTCAGCACTTC

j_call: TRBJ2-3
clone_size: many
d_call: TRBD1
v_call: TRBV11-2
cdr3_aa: CASSFGTGGYTQYF
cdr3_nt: TGTGCCAGCAGCTTCGGGACAGGGGGGTATACGCAGTATTTT

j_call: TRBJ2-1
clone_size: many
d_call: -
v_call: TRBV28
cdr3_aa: CASSLPGGRDEQFF
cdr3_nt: TGTGCCAGCTCCCTTCCGGGGGGCAGGGATGAGCAGTTCTTC

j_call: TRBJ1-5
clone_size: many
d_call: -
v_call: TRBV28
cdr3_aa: CASSGNSGVFSNQPQHF
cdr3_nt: TGTGCCAGCAGTGGAAATTCAGGGGTTTTTAGCAATCAGCCCCAGCATTTT

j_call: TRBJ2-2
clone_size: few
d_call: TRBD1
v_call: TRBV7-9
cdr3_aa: CASSPTGGGTGELFF
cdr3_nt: TGTGCCAGCAGCCCGACAGGGGGCGGCACCGGGGAGCTGTTTTTT

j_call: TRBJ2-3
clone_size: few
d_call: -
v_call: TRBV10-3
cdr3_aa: CAISESGSTDTQYF
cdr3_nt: TGTGCCATCAGTGAGTCGGGAAGCACAGATACGCAGTATTTT

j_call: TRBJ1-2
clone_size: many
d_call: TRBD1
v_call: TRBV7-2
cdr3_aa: CASSSPGQGADGYTF
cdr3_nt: TGTGCCAGCAGCTCACCGGGACAGGGGGCGGATGGCTACACCTTC

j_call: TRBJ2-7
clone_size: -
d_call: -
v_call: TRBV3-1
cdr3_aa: CASSIQAQTYEQYF
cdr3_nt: TGTGCCAGCAGTATTCAGGCACAAACCTACGAGCAGTACTTC

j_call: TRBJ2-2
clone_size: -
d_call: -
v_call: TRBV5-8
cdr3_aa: CASSLGIAVDTGELFF
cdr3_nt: TGTGCCAGCAGCTTGGGGATAGCGGTGGACACCGGGGAGCTGTTTTTT

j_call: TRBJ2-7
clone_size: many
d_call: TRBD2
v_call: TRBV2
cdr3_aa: CASRAGVGEEQYF
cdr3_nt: TGTGCCAGCCGAGCGGGGGTGGGCGAGGAGCAGTACTTC

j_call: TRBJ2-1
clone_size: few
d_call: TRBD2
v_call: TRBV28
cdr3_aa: CASSNELASFYNEQFF
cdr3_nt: TGTGCCAGCAGTAACGAACTAGCGTCATTCTACAATGAGCAGTTCTTC

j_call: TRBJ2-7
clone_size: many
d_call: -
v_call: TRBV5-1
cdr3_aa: CASSPRDPISNHYEQYF
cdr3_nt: TGCGCCAGCAGCCCTCGGGACCCCATATCCAATCACTACGAGCAGTACTTC

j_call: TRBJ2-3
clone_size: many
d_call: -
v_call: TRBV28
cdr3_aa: CASSFFDTQYF
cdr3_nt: TGTGCCAGCAGTTTCTTCGATACGCAGTATTTT

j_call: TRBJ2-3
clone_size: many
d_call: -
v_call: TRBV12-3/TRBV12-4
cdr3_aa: CASGWRNTDTQYF
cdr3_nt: TGTGCCAGCGGATGGCGGAACACAGATACGCAGTATTTT

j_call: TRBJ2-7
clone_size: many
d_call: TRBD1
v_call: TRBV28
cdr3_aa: CASSWAGGVYEQYF
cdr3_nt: TGTGCCAGCAGTTGGGCAGGGGGCGTTTACGAGCAGTACTTC

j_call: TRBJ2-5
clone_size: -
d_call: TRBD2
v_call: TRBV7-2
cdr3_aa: CASSLGGLAEETQYF
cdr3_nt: TGTGCCAGCAGCTTAGGGGGACTAGCGGAAGAGACCCAGTACTTC

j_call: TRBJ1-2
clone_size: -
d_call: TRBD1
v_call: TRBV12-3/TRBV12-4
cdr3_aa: CASSTGTGGLFGYTF
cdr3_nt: TGTGCCAGCAGTACCGGGACAGGGGGCCTCTTTGGCTACACCTTC

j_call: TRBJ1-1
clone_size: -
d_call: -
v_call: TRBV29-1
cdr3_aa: CSVDLLFSTFF
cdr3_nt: TGCAGCGTTGATCTGCTTTTCTCTACTTTCTTT

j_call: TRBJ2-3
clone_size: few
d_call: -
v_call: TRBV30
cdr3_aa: CAWSVSRGADTQYF
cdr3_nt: TGTGCCTGGAGTGTATCCAGGGGGGCAGATACGCAGTATTTT